The TCR beta chain described here comes from a study of cytomegalovirus exposure and HLA in healthy donors. With 60 Vbeta and 13 Jbeta primers, the PCR was carried out. Libraries were prepared by immunoSEQ multiplex PCR; TCRdb keeps only in-frame clonotypes and omits some of them. The repertoire holds 130,000 or so clones, with 66% as singletons. This CDR3 has 14 residues. V was pared by 5 bases and J by 4 bases, with 5 bases of the junction left unmatched. Germline V CDR1 and CDR2: MDHEN, SYDVKM. Input material: PBMCs. The rearrangement uses TRBV28 and TRBJ2-5, with 9 nucleotides matching TRBD1. The sequence was collected from a woman aged 60-75 years in good health and CMV-seronegative. CDR3 in amino acids: CASSLPGQGETQYF. The CDR3 DNA reads as TGTGCCAGCAGTCTCCCGGGACAGGGAGAGACCCAGTACTTC. The variable domain in full, completed from reference TRBV28 and TRBJ2-5, reads DVKVTQSSRYLVKRTGEKVFLECVQDMDHENMFWYRQDPGLGLRLIYFSYDVKMKEKGDIPEGYSVSREKKERFSLILESASTNQTSMYLCASSLPGQGETQYFGPGTRLLVL.